This T cell receptor (beta chain) was captured in a study of T cells in Graves' hyperthyroidism and ophthalmopathy. Patients were excluded because of uncontrolled infection, other autoimmune disease, pregnancy or lactation. The CDR3 regions of TCR beta were amplified from RNA transcripts. With the HTBI primer set, the TCR CDR3 went through a first round of RT-PCR. MiXCR, run by TCRdb on the multiplex PCR reads, gives a single entry per CDR3 protein. In the table there are more than 550,000 distinct CDR3 sequences, about 45% of which are singletons. The junction had 8 bases not matched to a gene; V was cut back by 0 bases and J by 1 base. The CDR3 spans 19 residues. Germline assignment: CDR1 ENHRY and CDR2 SYGVKD. Concerning this clonotype: The antigen remains undetermined.

General study points: For ophthalmopathy, model prediction preceded onset by a median roughly 6.3 months. From stable hyperthyroidism, ophthalmopathy was set apart by a 13 V-J model.

This clonotype was obtained from an adult man with Graves' disease, either hyperthyroidism or ophthalmopathy (not recorded which). The specimen sequenced was peripheral blood or thyroid tissue (not recorded which). This chain links TRBV10-3 with TRBJ2-6; the match to TRBD1 covers 8 bases. This chain's CDR3 is CAISESAGQETSGANVLTF. CDR3 bases: TGTGCCATCAGTGAGTCGGCGGGACAGGAAACGTCTGGGGCCAACGTCCTGACTTTC.